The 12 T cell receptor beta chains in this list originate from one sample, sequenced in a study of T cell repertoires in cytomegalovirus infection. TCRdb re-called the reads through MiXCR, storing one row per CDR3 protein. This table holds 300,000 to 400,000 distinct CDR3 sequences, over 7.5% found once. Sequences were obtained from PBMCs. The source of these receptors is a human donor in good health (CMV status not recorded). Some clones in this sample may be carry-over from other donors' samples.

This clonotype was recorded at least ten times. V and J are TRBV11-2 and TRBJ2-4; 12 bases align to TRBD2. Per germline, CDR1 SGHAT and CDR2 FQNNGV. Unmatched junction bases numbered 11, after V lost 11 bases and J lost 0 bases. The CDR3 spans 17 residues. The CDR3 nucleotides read TGTGCCTCCAGGACTAGCGGGAAATCCCTAGCCAAAAACATTCAGTACTTC. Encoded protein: CASRTSGKSLAKNIQYF. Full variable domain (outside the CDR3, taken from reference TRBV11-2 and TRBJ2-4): EAGVAQSPRYKIIEKRQSVAFWCNPISGHATLYWYQQILGQGPKLLIQFQNNGVVDDSQLPKDRFSAERLKGVDSTLKIQPAKLEDSAVYLCASRTSGKSLAKNIQYFGAGTRLSVL.

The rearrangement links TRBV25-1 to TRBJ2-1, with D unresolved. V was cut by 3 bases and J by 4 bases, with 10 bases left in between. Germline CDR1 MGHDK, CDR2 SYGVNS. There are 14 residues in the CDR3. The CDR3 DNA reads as TGTGCCAGCAGTGACCCCCCAGCGTACAATGAGCAGTTCTTC. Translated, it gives CASSDPPAYNEQFF.

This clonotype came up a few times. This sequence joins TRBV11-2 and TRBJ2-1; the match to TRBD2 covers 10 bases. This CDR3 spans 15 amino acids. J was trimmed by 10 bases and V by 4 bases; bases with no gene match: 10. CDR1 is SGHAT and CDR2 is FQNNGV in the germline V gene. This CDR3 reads CASSYIAGGSREQFF. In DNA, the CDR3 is TGTGCCAGCAGCTACATAGCGGGAGGCTCTAGGGAGCAGTTCTTC.

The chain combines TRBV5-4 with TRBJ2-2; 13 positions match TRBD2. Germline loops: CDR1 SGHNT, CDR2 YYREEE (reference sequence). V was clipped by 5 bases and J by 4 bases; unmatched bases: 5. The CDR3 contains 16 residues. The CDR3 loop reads CASSPTSGGATGELFF. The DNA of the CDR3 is TGTGCCAGCAGTCCAACTAGCGGGGGGGCCACCGGGGAGCTGTTTTTT.

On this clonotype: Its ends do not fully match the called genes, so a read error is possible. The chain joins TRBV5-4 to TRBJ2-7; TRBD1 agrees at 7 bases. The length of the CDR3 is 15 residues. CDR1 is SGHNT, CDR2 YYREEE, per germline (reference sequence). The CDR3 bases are TGTGTCAGCAGCTCGGGACAGATCCACTCCTACGAGCAGTACTTC. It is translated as CVSSSGQIHSYEQYF.

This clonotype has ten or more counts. This chain's CDR3 is CASSQELAGSSYEQYF. In nucleotides, the CDR3 is TGCGCCAGCAGCCAGGAACTAGCGGGGAGCTCCTACGAGCAGTACTTC. The genes are TRBV4-1 and TRBJ2-7; 10 positions match TRBD2. CDR3 size: 16 residues. CDR1 is MGHRA and CDR2 is YSYEKL in the germline V gene. The V gene end was trimmed by 3 bases and the J gene end by 0 bases; junction bases not matched to a gene: 5.

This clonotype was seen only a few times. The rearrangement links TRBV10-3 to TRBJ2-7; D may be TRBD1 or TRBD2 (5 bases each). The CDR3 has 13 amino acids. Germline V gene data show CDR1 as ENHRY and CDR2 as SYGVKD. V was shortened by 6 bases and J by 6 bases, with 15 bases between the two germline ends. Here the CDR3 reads CAIRGEGYGEQYF. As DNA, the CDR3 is TGTGCCATCAGGGGCGAGGGGTACGGCGAGCAGTACTTC.

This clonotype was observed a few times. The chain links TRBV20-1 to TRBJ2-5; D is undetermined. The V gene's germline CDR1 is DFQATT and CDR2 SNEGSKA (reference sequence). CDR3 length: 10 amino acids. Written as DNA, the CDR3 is TGCGGTACGGGTCCCAGGACCCAGTACTTC. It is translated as CGTGPRTQYF.

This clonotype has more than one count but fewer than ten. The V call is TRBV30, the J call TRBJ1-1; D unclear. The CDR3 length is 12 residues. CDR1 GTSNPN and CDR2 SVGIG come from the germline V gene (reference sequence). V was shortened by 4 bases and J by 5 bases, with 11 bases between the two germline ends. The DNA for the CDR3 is TGTGCCTGGAACAAAGGCGGGACTGAAGCTTTCTTT. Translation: CAWNKGGTEAFF.

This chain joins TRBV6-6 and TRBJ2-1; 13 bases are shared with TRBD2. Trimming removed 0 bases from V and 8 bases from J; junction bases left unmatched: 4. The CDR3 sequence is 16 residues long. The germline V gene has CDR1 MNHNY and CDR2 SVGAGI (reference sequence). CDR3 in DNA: TGTGCCAGCAGTTACTCAAGACTAGCGGGGGGTTATGAGCAGTTCTTC. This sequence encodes CASSYSRLAGGYEQFF.

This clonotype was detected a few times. CDR3 in amino acids: CASSLLTMGSNQPQHF. CDR3 bases: TGTGCCAGCAGCTTATTAACAATGGGCAGCAATCAGCCCCAGCATTTT. The chain has TRBV7-8 and TRBJ1-5; the D is unclear. Trimming cost V 2 bases and J 1 base, with 12 bases left between them. The CDR3 runs to 16 residues. Germline CDR1 and CDR2: SGHVS and FQNEAQ.

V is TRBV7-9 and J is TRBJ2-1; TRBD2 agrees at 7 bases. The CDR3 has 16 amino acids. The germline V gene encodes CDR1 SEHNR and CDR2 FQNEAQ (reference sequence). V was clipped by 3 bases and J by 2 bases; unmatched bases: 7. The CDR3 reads CASSLRGGGAYNEQFF. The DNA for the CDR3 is TGTGCCAGCAGCTTGAGGGGCGGGGGTGCCTACAATGAGCAGTTCTTC.